Listed below are T cell receptor beta chains from one sample, sequenced in a study of T cell responses to AZD1222 COVID-19 vaccine. Method: immunoSEQ multiplex PCR; TCRdb's copy keeps in-frame clones and lacks some. The data hold around 180,000 clones, with approximately 94% observed a single time. The starting material was peripheral blood, obtained 28 days after the second AZD1222 dose. These receptor sequences come from an adult who received the AZD1222 COVID-19 vaccine. Both conserved end residues are part of each CDR3. Fields, in order: CDR3 length, J gene, V gene, D gene, clone size, CDR3 protein, CDR3 DNA. D genes are given only for firm matches. A row's size may be missing; if present it is once, few, many or a size class.

14 TRBJ2-5 TRBV5-1 - - CASSASGLRETQYF TGCGCCAGCAGCGCATCGGGACTCAGAGAGACCCAGTACTTC
12 TRBJ2-7 TRBV29-1 - - CSAGGVVYEQYF TGCAGCGCCGGAGGGGTTGTCTACGAGCAGTACTTC
17 TRBJ1-2 TRBV9 - - CASSAYTGTIEGDGYTF TGTGCCAGCAGCGCCTACACCGGGACAATCGAGGGGGATGGCTACACCTTC
16 TRBJ1-3 TRBV5-6 - - CASSLRSSGSGNTIYF TGTGCCAGCAGCTTGCGTTCCTCGGGCTCTGGAAACACCATATATTTT
15 TRBJ1-5 TRBV6-5 TRBD1 once CASSLATGPNQPQHF TGTGCCAGCAGTCTCGCGACAGGGCCCAATCAGCCCCAGCATTTT
16 TRBJ1-2 TRBV5-5 - - CASSPVVPTQGRGYTF TGTGCCAGCAGCCCCGTCGTTCCGACCCAAGGAAGGGGCTACACCTTC
12 TRBJ2-7 TRBV6-5 TRBD1 - CASMGQGYEQYF TGTGCCAGCATGGGACAGGGGTACGAGCAGTACTTC
15 TRBJ2-1 TRBV11-2 TRBD1 - CASSIGTGGHNEQFF TGTGCCAGCAGCATCGGGACAGGGGGCCACAATGAGCAGTTCTTC
14 TRBJ1-2 TRBV9 - - CASSVGAGDYGYTF TGTGCCAGCAGCGTAGGGGCGGGGGACTATGGCTACACCTTC
14 TRBJ1-5 TRBV19 - - CAEEDGMSNQPQHF TGTGCCGAAGAAGACGGGATGAGCAATCAGCCCCAGCATTTT
14 TRBJ1-5 TRBV9 - - CASSPGTPNQPQHF TGTGCCAGCAGCCCCGGGACACCAAATCAGCCCCAGCATTTT
14 TRBJ1-1 TRBV4-3 - - CASSQGRLNTEAFF TGCGCCAGCAGCCAGGGCAGATTGAACACTGAAGCTTTCTTT